This TCR beta chain comes out of a study of T cells after yellow fever vaccination. Whole-study results and caveats: After the booster, over 95% of CD4 and about nine tenths of CD8 primary-response clones were re-detected. The secondary response was weaker but peaked faster, day 5 versus 15. Clonotypes found in both CD4 and CD8 compartments made up a small share.

One entry per CDR3 protein, called by TCRdb with MiXCR from the 5' RACE reads. The profile covers approximately 510,000 distinct CDR3 sequences, with 21% appearing a single time and roughly a sixth taken by the ten largest. Points on this clonotype: Its antigen is unidentified.

The CDR3 spans 14 residues. V shed 6 bases and J shed 6 bases, with 17 bases lying between them. In germline, CDR1 is MNHNS, CDR2 SASEGT. This sequence originates from a young man who received the YFV17D yellow fever vaccine. The sequencing used PBMCs, collected 20 to 25 days after the first yellow fever vaccination. The V call is TRBV6-1, the J call TRBJ1-2; D is possibly TRBD1 (6 bases). The CDR3 reads CASRAPGQIHGYTF. CDR3 coding DNA: TGTGCCAGCAGGGCCCCTGGACAGATTCATGGCTACACCTTC.